This section outlines one T cell receptor beta chain sequence together with its context. This entry belongs to a study of T cell responses to AZD1222 COVID-19 vaccine. As for the study in general: Pooling was applied to second doses at about 4 or about 12 weeks.

Profiling relied on immunoSEQ multiplex PCR, and the TCRdb table lists in-frame clones only, not all of them. The sample has about 99,000 clones, roughly 89% seen once. The CDR3 contains 18 residues. Germline V gene lookup returns CDR1 LGHDT and CDR2 YNNKEL (reference sequence). The trim removed 0 bases at V and 0 bases at J, leaving 6 bases unmatched. This sequence was found in an adult in good health. This chain links TRBV3-1 (or the pseudogene TRBV3-2) with TRBJ2-7, with 12 nucleotides matching TRBD2. The source material was peripheral blood, sampled on day 0 of AZD1222 vaccination. Written as DNA, the CDR3 is TGTGCCAGCAGCCAAGAAGGGAAACTAGCGGGAGGCTCCTACGAGCAGTACTTC. Amino acids: CASSQEGKLAGGSYEQYF.